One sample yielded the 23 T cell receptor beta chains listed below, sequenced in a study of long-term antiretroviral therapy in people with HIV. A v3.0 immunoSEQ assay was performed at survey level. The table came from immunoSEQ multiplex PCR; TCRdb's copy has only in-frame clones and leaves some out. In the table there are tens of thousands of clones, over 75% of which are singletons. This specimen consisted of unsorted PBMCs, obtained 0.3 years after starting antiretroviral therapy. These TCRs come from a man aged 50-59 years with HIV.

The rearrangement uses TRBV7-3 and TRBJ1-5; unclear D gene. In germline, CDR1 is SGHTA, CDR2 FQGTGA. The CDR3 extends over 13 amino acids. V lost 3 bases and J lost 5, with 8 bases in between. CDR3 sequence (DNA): TGTGCCAGCAGCTTGTCGCCCGATCAGCCCCAGCATTTT. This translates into CASSLSPDQPQHF.

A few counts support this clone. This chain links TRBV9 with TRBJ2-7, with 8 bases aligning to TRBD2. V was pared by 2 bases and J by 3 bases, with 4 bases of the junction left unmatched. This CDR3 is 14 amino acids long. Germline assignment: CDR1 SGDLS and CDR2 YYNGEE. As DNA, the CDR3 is TGTGCCAGCAGCGTGGGGGGACTAGACTACGAGCAGTACTTC. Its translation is CASSVGGLDYEQYF.

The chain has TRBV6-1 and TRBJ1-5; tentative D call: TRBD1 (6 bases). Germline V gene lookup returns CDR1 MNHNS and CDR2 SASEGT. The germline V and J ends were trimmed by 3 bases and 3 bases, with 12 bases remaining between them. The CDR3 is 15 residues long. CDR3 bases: TGTGCCAGCAGTGAGGGCAGGGGTTACAATCAGCCCCAGCATTTT. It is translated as CASSEGRGYNQPQHF.

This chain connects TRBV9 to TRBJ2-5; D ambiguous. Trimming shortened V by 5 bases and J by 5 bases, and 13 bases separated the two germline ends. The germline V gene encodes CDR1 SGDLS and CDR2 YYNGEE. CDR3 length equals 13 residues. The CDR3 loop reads CASSGVLGETQYF. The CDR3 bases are TGTGCCAGCAGTGGGGTTCTAGGGGAGACCCAGTACTTC.

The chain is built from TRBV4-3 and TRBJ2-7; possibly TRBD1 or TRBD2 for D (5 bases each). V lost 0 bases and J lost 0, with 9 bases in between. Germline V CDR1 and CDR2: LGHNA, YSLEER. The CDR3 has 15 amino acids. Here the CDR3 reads CASSQEGEPSYEQYF. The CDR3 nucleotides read TGCGCCAGCAGCCAAGAGGGGGAACCCTCCTACGAGCAGTACTTC.

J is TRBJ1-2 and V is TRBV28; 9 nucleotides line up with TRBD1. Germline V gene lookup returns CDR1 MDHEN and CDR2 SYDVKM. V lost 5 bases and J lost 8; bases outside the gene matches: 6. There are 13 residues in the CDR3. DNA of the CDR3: TGTGCCAGCAGTGCGACAGGGGGGGGCGGCTACACCTTC. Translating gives CASSATGGGGYTF.

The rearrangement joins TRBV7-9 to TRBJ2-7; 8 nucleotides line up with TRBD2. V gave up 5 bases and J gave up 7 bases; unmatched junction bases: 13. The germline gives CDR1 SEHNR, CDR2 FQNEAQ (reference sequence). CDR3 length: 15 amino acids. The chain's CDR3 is CASSRLGLALGEQYF. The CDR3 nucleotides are TGTGCCAGCAGCCGTCTTGGACTAGCCTTGGGGGAGCAGTACTTC.

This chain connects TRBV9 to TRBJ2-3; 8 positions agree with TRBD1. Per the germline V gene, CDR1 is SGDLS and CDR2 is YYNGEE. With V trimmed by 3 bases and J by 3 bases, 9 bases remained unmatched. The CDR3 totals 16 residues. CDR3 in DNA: TGTGCCAGCAGCGCCTCAGGGGGCGCCCGGACAGATACGCAGTATTTT. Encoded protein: CASSASGGARTDTQYF.

The CDR3, as DNA: TGTGCCAGCAGCTTCCGAGGCAGGACGAACACCGGGGAGCTGTTTTTT. Its translation is CASSFRGRTNTGELFF. This chain connects TRBV11-2 to TRBJ2-2; D remains ambiguous. Per the germline V gene, CDR1 is SGHAT and CDR2 is FQNNGV. CDR3 size: 16 residues. V was clipped by 3 bases and J by 0 bases, with 11 bases between them.

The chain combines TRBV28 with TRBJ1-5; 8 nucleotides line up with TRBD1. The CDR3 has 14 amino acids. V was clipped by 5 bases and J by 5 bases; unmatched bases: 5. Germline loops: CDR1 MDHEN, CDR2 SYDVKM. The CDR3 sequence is CASSPQGEHQPQHF. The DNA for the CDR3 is TGTGCCAGCAGTCCACAGGGGGAACATCAGCCCCAGCATTTT.

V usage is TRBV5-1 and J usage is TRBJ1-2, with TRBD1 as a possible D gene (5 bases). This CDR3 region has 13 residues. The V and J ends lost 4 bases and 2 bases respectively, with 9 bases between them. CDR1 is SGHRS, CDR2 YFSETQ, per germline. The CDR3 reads CASSPRQNYGYTF. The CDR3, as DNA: TGCGCCAGCAGCCCCCGACAGAACTATGGCTACACCTTC.

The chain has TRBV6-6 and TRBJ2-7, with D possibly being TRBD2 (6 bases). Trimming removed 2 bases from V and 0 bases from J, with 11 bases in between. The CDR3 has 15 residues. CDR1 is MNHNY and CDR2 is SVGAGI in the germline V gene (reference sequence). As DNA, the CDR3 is TGTGCCAGCAGTTACGGGGGGTATTCCTCCTACGAGCAGTACTTC. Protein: CASSYGGYSSYEQYF.

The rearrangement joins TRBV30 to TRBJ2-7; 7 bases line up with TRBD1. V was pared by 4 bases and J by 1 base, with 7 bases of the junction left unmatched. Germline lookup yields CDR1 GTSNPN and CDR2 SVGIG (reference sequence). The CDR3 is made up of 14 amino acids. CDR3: CAWKRQGESYEQYF. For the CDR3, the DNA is TGTGCCTGGAAAAGGCAGGGGGAATCCTACGAGCAGTACTTC.

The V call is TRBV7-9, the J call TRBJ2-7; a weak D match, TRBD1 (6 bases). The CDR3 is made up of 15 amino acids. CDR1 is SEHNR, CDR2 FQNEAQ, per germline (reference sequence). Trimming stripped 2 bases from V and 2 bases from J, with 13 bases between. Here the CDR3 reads CASSLPPTGTYEQYF. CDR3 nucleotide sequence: TGTGCCAGCAGCTTACCGCCGACAGGAACCTACGAGCAGTACTTC.

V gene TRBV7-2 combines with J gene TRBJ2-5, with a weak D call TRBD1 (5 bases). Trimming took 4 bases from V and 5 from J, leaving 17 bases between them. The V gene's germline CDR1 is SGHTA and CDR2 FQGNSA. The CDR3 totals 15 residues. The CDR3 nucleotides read TGTGCCAGCAGCTCCGACAGTGCCGGCATGGAGACCCAGTACTTC. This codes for CASSSDSAGMETQYF. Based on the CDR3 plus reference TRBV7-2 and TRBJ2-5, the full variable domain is GAGVSQSPSNKVTEKGKDVELRCDPISGHTALYWYRQSLGQGLEFLIYFQGNSAPDKSGLPSDRFSAERTGGSVSTLTIQRTQQEDSAVYLCASSSDSAGMETQYFGPGTRLLVL.

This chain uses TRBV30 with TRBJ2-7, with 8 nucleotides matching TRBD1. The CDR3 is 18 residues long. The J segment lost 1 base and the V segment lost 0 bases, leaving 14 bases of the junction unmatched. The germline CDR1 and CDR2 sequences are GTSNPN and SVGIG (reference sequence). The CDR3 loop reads CAWSVLRTGLSGSYEQYF. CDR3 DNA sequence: TGTGCCTGGAGTGTACTTAGGACAGGGTTATCTGGTTCCTACGAGCAGTACTTC.

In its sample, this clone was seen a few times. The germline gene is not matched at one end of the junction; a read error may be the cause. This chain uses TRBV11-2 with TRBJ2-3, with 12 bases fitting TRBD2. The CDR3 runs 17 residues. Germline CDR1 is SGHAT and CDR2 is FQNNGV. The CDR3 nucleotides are TGTGCCAGCAGCTTAGAACTAGCGGGGGGTACCACAAATACGCAGTATTTT. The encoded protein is CASSLELAGGTTNTQYF. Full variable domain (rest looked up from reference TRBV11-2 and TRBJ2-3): EAGVAQSPRYKIIEKRQSVAFWCNPISGHATLYWYQQILGQGPKLLIQFQNNGVVDDSQLPKDRFSAERLKGVDSTLKIQPAKLEDSAVYLCASSLELAGGTTNTQYFGPGTRLTVL.

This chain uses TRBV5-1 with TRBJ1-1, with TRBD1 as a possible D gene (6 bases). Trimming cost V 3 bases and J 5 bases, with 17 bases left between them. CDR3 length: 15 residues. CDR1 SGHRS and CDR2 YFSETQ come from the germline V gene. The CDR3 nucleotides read TGCGCCAGCAGCTGGGGGGAAACAGGGACGACTGAAGCTTTCTTT. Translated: CASSWGETGTTEAFF. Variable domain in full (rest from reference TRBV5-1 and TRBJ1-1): KAGVTQTPRYLIKTRGQQVTLSCSPISGHRSVSWYQQTPGQGLQFLFEYFSETQRNKGNFPGRFSGRQFSNSRSEMNVSTLELGDSALYLCASSWGETGTTEAFFGQGTRLTVV.

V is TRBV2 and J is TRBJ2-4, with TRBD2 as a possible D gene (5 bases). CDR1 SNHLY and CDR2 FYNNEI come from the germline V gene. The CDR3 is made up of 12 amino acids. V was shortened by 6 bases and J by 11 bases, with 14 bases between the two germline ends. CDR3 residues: CASRSDGVVQYF. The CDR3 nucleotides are TGTGCCAGCAGGAGTGACGGGGTCGTTCAGTACTTC.

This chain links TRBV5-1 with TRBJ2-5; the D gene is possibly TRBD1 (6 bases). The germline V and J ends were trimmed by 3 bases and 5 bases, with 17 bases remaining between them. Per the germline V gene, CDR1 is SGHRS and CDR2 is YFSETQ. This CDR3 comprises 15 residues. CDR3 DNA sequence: TGCGCCAGCAGCTACTCGACAGGTCCCTCGGAGACCCAGTACTTC. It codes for CASSYSTGPSETQYF. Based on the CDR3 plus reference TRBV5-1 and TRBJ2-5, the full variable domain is KAGVTQTPRYLIKTRGQQVTLSCSPISGHRSVSWYQQTPGQGLQFLFEYFSETQRNKGNFPGRFSGRQFSNSRSEMNVSTLELGDSALYLCASSYSTGPSETQYFGPGTRLLVL.

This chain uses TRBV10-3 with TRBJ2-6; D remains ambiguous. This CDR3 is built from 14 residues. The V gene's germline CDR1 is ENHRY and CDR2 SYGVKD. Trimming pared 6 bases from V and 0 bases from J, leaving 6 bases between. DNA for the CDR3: TGTGCCATCAGCCAGAGCTCTGGGGCCAACGTCCTGACTTTC. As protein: CAISQSSGANVLTF.

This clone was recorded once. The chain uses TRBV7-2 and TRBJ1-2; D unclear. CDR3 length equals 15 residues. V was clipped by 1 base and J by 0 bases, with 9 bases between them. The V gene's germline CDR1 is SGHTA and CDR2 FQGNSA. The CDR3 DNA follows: TGTGCCAGCAGCTTAGACGACGGAGCTAACTATGGCTACACCTTC. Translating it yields CASSLDDGANYGYTF.

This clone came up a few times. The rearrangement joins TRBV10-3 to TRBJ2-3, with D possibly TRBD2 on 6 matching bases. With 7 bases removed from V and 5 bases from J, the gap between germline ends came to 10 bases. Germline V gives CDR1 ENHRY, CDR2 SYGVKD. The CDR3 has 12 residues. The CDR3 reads CAITGGEDTQYF. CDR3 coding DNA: TGTGCCATCACGGGCGGGGAAGATACGCAGTATTTT.